The rows below give T cell receptor beta chains drawn from one sample of a study of OX40 agonist ivuxolimab in advanced cancers. Profiled with immunoSEQ multiplex PCR; TCRdb holds only in-frame clones, not every one. The data contain tens of thousands of clones, about 91% of them singletons. The sequenced sample was CD4+ or CD8+ T cells sorted from blood, obtained in a trial of the OX40 agonist ivuxolimab. The receptors were gathered from an adult with an advanced solid tumor such as melanoma, head and neck, liver or kidney cancer. Each CDR3 is given with its conserved first and last residue. A D gene is named only where the DNA matches it firmly. A clone size is listed for some rows: how often the clone was seen (once, few, many), or a class if it is expanded.

size,J,V,D,CDR3,DNA
once,TRBJ2-5,TRBV5-1,TRBD2,CASSQGLAGGNQETQYF,TGCGCCAGCAGCCAGGGACTAGCGGGAGGGAACCAAGAGACCCAGTACTTC
.,TRBJ1-5,TRBV5-5,.,CASSPGDSGNQPQHF,TGTGCCAGCAGCCCGGGGGATTCCGGCAATCAGCCCCAGCATTTT
.,TRBJ2-6,TRBV4-3,.,CASSQDPTSGANVLTF,TGCGCCAGCAGCCAAGATCCCACCTCTGGGGCCAACGTCCTGACTTTC
.,TRBJ2-7,TRBV7-8,.,CASSFRPSYEQYF,TGTGCCAGCAGCTTCAGACCTTCCTACGAGCAGTACTTC
few,TRBJ1-1,TRBV19,.,CASRPRTRTEAFF,TGTGCCAGTAGGCCCAGGACTCGTACTGAAGCTTTCTTT
.,TRBJ2-3,TRBV9,.,CASSVVGGEGDTQYF,TGTGCCAGCAGCGTAGTAGGGGGGGAAGGAGATACGCAGTATTTT
many,TRBJ2-1,TRBV29-1,.,CSGRGFLGAYNEQFF,TGCAGCGGCCGGGGCTTCCTCGGGGCCTACAATGAGCAGTTCTTC
.,TRBJ2-1,TRBV5-5,TRBD1,CASSWGQGISNEQFF,TGTGCCAGCAGCTGGGGACAGGGGATCAGCAATGAGCAGTTCTTC
many,TRBJ2-1,TRBV19,.,CASSLSLFYNEQFF,TGTGCCAGTAGTTTGAGTCTGTTTTACAATGAGCAGTTCTTC
.,TRBJ2-7,TRBV7-2,.,CASSTQRAISYEQYF,TGTGCCAGCAGCACACAGCGGGCGATATCCTACGAGCAGTACTTC
.,TRBJ2-7,TRBV6-4,.,CAGLRSKGEQYF,TGTGCCGGCCTACGAAGCAAGGGCGAGCAGTACTTC
once,TRBJ2-7,TRBV5-6,.,CASSLGEAYEQYF,TGTGCCAGCAGCTTGGGGGAGGCCTACGAGCAGTACTTC
.,TRBJ2-2,TRBV27,TRBD2,CASSFLAGGPATGELFF,TGTGCCAGCAGTTTTTTGGCGGGAGGGCCCGCCACCGGGGAGCTGTTTTTT
.,TRBJ2-1,TRBV5-8,.,CASIDVAESSYNEQFF,TGTGCCAGCATCGATGTAGCGGAGAGCTCCTACAATGAGCAGTTCTTC
once,TRBJ2-5,TRBV14,.,CASSQDWAQETQYF,TGTGCCAGCAGCCAAGATTGGGCCCAAGAGACCCAGTACTTC